Shown below are 25 T cell receptor beta chains from a single sample sequenced in a study of regulatory and conventional T cells in RAG deficiency (TCRdb year 2017). Regulatory T cells were purified from blood as CD4+CD25-high CD127-low cells before genomic DNA extraction. The library was obtained by the immunoSEQ multiplex PCR assay. What TCRdb holds here is the immuneACCESS table cut down to in-frame rearrangements. Part of the clones is not present; checked against another copy, under half of the missing clones reflect an unresolved V gene, and the others are unexplained. For this sample the table gives 9,500 to 15,000 clones, of which approximately 94% were detected only once. The top ten constitute 1.1% to 1.5% of the sample. These same records also appear under a second study, on regulatory T cells. According to the second study: In the multiplex PCR, 52 forward TRBV primers and 13 reverse TRBJ primers were used, and assay-based and computational corrections were applied for amplification bias.

What was sequenced was CD127- CD25+ CD4+ Tregs sorted from blood. The origin of the receptors is a human donor in good health.

The chain combines TRBV5-1 with TRBJ2-7; D remains unclear. Germline CDR1 and CDR2: SGHRS and YFSETQ. Trimming took off 6 bases at V and 3 bases at J, with 7 bases between the two ends. The CDR3 totals 11 residues. CDR3 in amino acids: CASTSGYEQYF. CDR3 nucleotides: TGCGCCAGCACCTCCGGCTACGAGCAGTACTTC.

The V gene is TRBV18, the J gene TRBJ2-7; 10 bases are a match to TRBD1. With 1 base clipped from V and 6 bases from J, the junction kept 0 bases outside the gene matches. Germline V gene data show CDR1 as KGHSH and CDR2 as LQKENI. The CDR3 consists of 13 residues. CDR3 sequence (DNA): TGTGCCAGCTCACCACGGACAGGGGGCGAGCAGTACTTC. Protein: CASSPRTGGEQYF.

V usage is TRBV6-1 and J usage is TRBJ2-3; TRBD2 aligns across 11 bases. With 3 bases clipped from V and 6 bases from J, the junction kept 11 bases outside the gene matches. The CDR3 has 17 residues. CDR1 is MNHNS, CDR2 SASEGT, per germline. In DNA form, the CDR3 reads TGTGCCAGCAGTGAGGTCTGGCTAGCGGGGGGTTGGGATACGCAGTATTTT. This sequence encodes CASSEVWLAGGWDTQYF.

The rearrangement joins TRBV10-1 to TRBJ2-3; D uncertain. CDR3 size: 13 residues. CDR1 is WNHNN and CDR2 is SYGVQD in the germline V gene (reference sequence). Trimming stripped 8 bases from V and 1 base from J, with 10 bases between. The CDR3 here is CASQPQGTDTQYF. In DNA, the CDR3 is TGCGCCAGCCAACCTCAGGGCACAGATACGCAGTATTTT.

J is TRBJ2-7 and V is TRBV10-3; perhaps TRBD2 as D (6 bases). V was shortened by 4 bases and J by 4 bases, with 8 bases between the two germline ends. Germline V CDR1 and CDR2: ENHRY, SYGVKD. CDR3 length: 12 residues. The CDR3 DNA reads TGTGCCATCAGTGCGGCGGGGTACGAGCAGTACTTC. Encoded protein: CAISAAGYEQYF.

The rearrangement links TRBV19 to TRBJ2-1, with 7 bases matching TRBD1. With V trimmed by 9 bases and J by 5 bases, 4 bases remained unmatched. Germline CDR1 is LNHDA and CDR2 is SQIVND (reference sequence). This CDR3 has 12 amino acids. CDR3 nucleotides: TGTGCCAGACGGGACAGACACAATGAGCAGTTCTTC. This encodes CARRDRHNEQFF. Variable domain in full (rest from reference TRBV19 and TRBJ2-1): DGGITQSPKYLFRKEGQNVTLSCEQNLNHDAMYWYRQDPGQGLRLIYYSQIVNDFQKGDIAEGYSVSREKKESFPLTVTSAQKNPTAFYLCARRDRHNEQFFGPGTRLTVL.

The chain carries TRBV7-2 and TRBJ1-3; D is uncertain. The CDR3 consists of 15 residues. The V end lost 1 base, the J end lost 0 bases, and 7 bases lay between the germline ends. Germline V gene lookup returns CDR1 SGHTA and CDR2 FQGNSA. CDR3 protein: CASSLDYYSGNTIYF. The CDR3 nucleotides read TGTGCCAGCAGCTTAGACTATTACTCTGGAAACACCATATATTTT.

The rearrangement links TRBV27 to TRBJ1-2, with 9 bases aligning to TRBD1. Germline CDR1 and CDR2: MNHEY and SMNVEV (reference sequence). The CDR3 consists of 14 residues. The J segment lost 4 bases and the V segment lost 4 bases, leaving 4 bases of the junction unmatched. CDR3: CASSWDRVGYGYTF. In DNA, the CDR3 is TGTGCCAGCAGTTGGGACAGGGTAGGCTATGGCTACACCTTC.

A remark on this clone: One end of the junction varies from germline; a read error may be responsible. This chain joins TRBV6-1 and TRBJ2-3, with 14 nucleotides matching TRBD2. This CDR3 contains 18 residues. CDR1 is MNHNS and CDR2 is SASEGT in the germline V gene. The CDR3 nucleotides are TGTGCCGGCAGTGCCCCGGGACTAGCGGGGGCCTCCACAGATACGCAGTATTTT. Protein product: CAGSAPGLAGASTDTQYF.

The chain recombines TRBV18 with TRBJ2-3, with TRBD1 matching 8 bases. Per the germline V gene, CDR1 is KGHSH and CDR2 is LQKENI. The J segment lost 1 base and the V segment lost 3 bases, leaving 0 bases of the junction unmatched. The CDR3 is made up of 14 amino acids. For the CDR3, the DNA is TGTGCCAGCTCACCGGGACAGGGCACAGATACGCAGTATTTT. Translating gives CASSPGQGTDTQYF.

V usage is TRBV6-6 and J usage is TRBJ1-2; D not resolved. Trimming cost V 2 bases and J 6 bases, with 16 bases left between them. CDR1 MNHNY and CDR2 SVGAGI come from the germline V gene (reference sequence). CDR3 length: 15 amino acids. In DNA form, the CDR3 reads TGTGCCAGCAGTTACCCACAGCTTAGAAGAAATGGCTACACCTTC. Translated: CASSYPQLRRNGYTF.

The CDR3 loop is CASSEGFYNEQFF. CDR3 in DNA: TGTGCCAGCAGTGAGGGTTTCTACAATGAGCAGTTCTTC. The gene calls are TRBV5-6 and TRBJ2-1; possibly TRBD2 for D (5 bases). Trimming removed 5 bases at V and 3 bases at J, with 9 bases between. CDR1 and CDR2 from the germline V gene are SGHDT and YYEEEE. The CDR3 spans 13 residues. The variable domain in full, completed from reference TRBV5-6 and TRBJ2-1, reads DAGVTQSPTHLIKTRGQQVTLRCSPKSGHDTVSWYQQALGQGPQFIFQYYEEEERQRGNFPDRFSGHQFPNYSSELNVNALLLGDSALYLCASSEGFYNEQFFGPGTRLTVL.

The V gene is TRBV5-1, the J gene TRBJ2-3; TRBD1 matches at 9 bases. The CDR3 runs 16 residues. The germline CDR1 and CDR2 sequences are SGHRS and YFSETQ. V lost 2 bases to trimming and J lost 0 bases; unmatched junction nucleotides: 4. CDR3: CASSFHRGRSTDTQYF. The CDR3 coding sequence is TGCGCCAGCAGCTTTCACAGGGGGCGGAGCACAGATACGCAGTATTTT.

The chain carries TRBV9 and TRBJ2-7, with TRBD2 as a possible D gene (8 bases). Per the germline V gene, CDR1 is SGDLS and CDR2 is YYNGEE. CDR3 length: 16 amino acids. Trimming left V 2 bases short and J 2 bases short, with 17 bases between. CDR3 DNA: TGTGCCAGCAGCGTCGGGGGGGGGACAGCTACCTACGAGCAGTACTTC. Translation gives CASSVGGGTATYEQYF.

The chain has TRBV6-1 and TRBJ2-3; tentative D call: TRBD2 (6 bases). Trimming removed 5 bases from V and 6 bases from J, with 18 bases in between. CDR3 length: 15 amino acids. CDR1 and CDR2 (germline): MNHNS, SASEGT. The CDR3 spells CASSSVLTRGDTQYF. CDR3 coding DNA: TGTGCCAGCAGTAGCGTACTTACCCGGGGGGATACGCAGTATTTT.

This clone was found a few times. The chain is built from TRBV6-5 and TRBJ2-7; 8 bases are a match to TRBD2. Germline loops: CDR1 MNHEY, CDR2 SVGAGI. The CDR3 has 15 residues. Trimming removed 6 bases from V and 2 bases from J; junction bases left unmatched: 9. The CDR3 is CASRVRTSSPYEQYF. The CDR3 DNA is TGTGCCAGCAGGGTGCGGACTAGCTCCCCCTACGAGCAGTACTTC.

This chain connects TRBV6-1 to TRBJ2-7, with 10 bases lining up with TRBD1. The V segment lost 6 bases and the J segment 3 bases; nucleotides outside the gene matches: 5. The CDR3 is 14 residues long. Germline V gene data show CDR1 as MNHNS and CDR2 as SASEGT. CDR3 in amino acids: CASRRDRGLYEQYF. The CDR3 DNA follows: TGTGCCAGCAGACGCGACAGGGGGCTCTACGAGCAGTACTTC.

A single count supports this clone. The chain links TRBV19 to TRBJ2-3, with D perhaps TRBD2 (5 bases). The CDR3 is 14 amino acids. Germline V CDR1 and CDR2: LNHDA, SQIVND (reference sequence). Trimming pared 4 bases from V and 3 bases from J, leaving 11 bases between. The CDR3 DNA sequence: TGTGCCAGTAGTACGGGGTTCAGGACAGATACGCAGTATTTT. Translating gives CASSTGFRTDTQYF.

This clone appeared once. The gene calls are TRBV19 and TRBJ1-5; 8 bases agree with TRBD1. CDR1 and CDR2 (germline): LNHDA, SQIVND (reference sequence). V lost 3 bases, J lost 3 bases, and 1 base stayed unmatched. This CDR3 is 14 amino acids long. CDR3 sequence reads: CASSMTGVNQPQHF. CDR3 coding DNA: TGTGCCAGTAGTATGACAGGGGTCAATCAGCCCCAGCATTTT.

The V call is TRBV5-6, the J call TRBJ1-2; possible D gene TRBD1, 5 bases. CDR3 length equals 15 residues. Per germline, CDR1 SGHDT and CDR2 YYEEEE. V was cut by 3 bases and J by 1 base, with 13 bases left in between. Here the CDR3 DNA reads TGTGCCAGCAGCTGGGGGGTAGGCAGTAACTATGGCTACACCTTC. This sequence encodes CASSWGVGSNYGYTF.

The J gene is TRBJ2-5, the V gene TRBV10-3, with TRBD2 identical over 8 bases. V lost 4 bases, J lost 2 bases, and 9 bases stayed unmatched. Germline CDR1 and CDR2: ENHRY and SYGVKD. This CDR3 spans 16 amino acids. The CDR3 DNA follows: TGTGCCATCAGTGGAGGCCGAGCGGGGGATCAAGAGACCCAGTACTTC. Its protein product is CAISGGRAGDQETQYF.

The chain couples TRBV28 to TRBJ1-1; TRBD1 agrees at 8 bases. This CDR3 comprises 16 residues. V lost 3 bases and J lost 4; bases outside the gene matches: 10. Germline CDR1 is MDHEN and CDR2 is SYDVKM. In DNA, the CDR3 is TGTGCCAGCAGTTTGGGCAGGGGGCGATATTTCACTGAAGCTTTCTTT. Residues: CASSLGRGRYFTEAFF.

The chain employs TRBV5-1 and TRBJ2-5; 10 positions match TRBD2. The CDR3 is 19 amino acids. V shed 4 bases, J shed 1 base, and the junction held 16 bases outside the gene matches. From germline, CDR1 is SGHRS and CDR2 YFSETQ. The CDR3 reads CASSPRPRLAGDSQETQYF. For the CDR3, the DNA is TGCGCCAGCAGCCCTAGACCTCGCCTAGCGGGGGACTCCCAAGAGACCCAGTACTTC.

J is TRBJ2-7 and V is TRBV27, with 13 bases that match TRBD2. The V and J ends lost 5 bases and 6 bases, in that order; junction bases with no gene match: 4. Germline V CDR1 and CDR2: MNHEY, SMNVEV (reference sequence). The CDR3 runs to 14 residues. CDR3: CASSARLAGGEQYF. The CDR3 DNA sequence: TGTGCCAGCAGTGCGAGACTAGCGGGGGGCGAGCAGTACTTC.

The genes are TRBV5-4 and TRBJ2-2, with D possibly being TRBD2 (6 bases). The CDR3 is 14 residues long. Between the trimmed V and J ends, which lost 0 bases and 3 bases, there was a span of 6 bases. Germline assignment: CDR1 SGHNT and CDR2 YYREEE (reference sequence). The chain's CDR3 is CASSLAGDTGELFF. The DNA for the CDR3 is TGTGCCAGCAGCTTGGCGGGGGACACCGGGGAGCTGTTTTTT.